Each of the 16 T cell receptor beta chains below was sequenced from the same sample in a study of T cells in localized non-small cell lung cancer. Assay: immunoSEQ multiplex PCR; the TCRdb copy retains only in-frame clones and omits some. The table records 3,000 to 4,500 clones, around 23% of them present only once. Material: lung tumor tissue, obtained before any cancer treatment. Source of these receptors: a woman aged 40-75 years with stage I lung adenocarcinoma.

The chain combines TRBV11-3 with TRBJ1-2; weak D call: TRBD1 (6 bases). From germline, CDR1 is SGHNT and CDR2 YENEEA. The CDR3 spans 15 residues. V lost 3 bases and J lost 1, with 12 bases in between. CDR3 sequence (DNA): TGTGCCAGCAGCTTGGAGGGGGACGTTAACTATGGCTACACCTTC. This gives the protein CASSLEGDVNYGYTF.

This clone occurred a few times. The chain has TRBV19 and TRBJ2-1, with 10 bases matching TRBD2. Germline V gives CDR1 LNHDA, CDR2 SQIVND (reference sequence). This CDR3 contains 15 residues. V gave up 5 bases and J gave up 1 base; unmatched junction bases: 2. Here the CDR3 DNA reads TGTGCCAGTAGTCCGACTAGCGGGTCCTACAATGAGCAGTTCTTC. This sequence encodes CASSPTSGSYNEQFF.

The chain carries TRBV11-3 and TRBJ1-6; TRBD1 might be the D (5 bases). Per the germline V gene, CDR1 is SGHNT and CDR2 is YENEEA. Trimming shortened V by 3 bases and J by 9 bases, and 15 bases separated the two germline ends. This CDR3 contains 15 residues. CDR3 DNA: TGTGCCAGCAGCTTGGTCGGGGCCCAGGTTTCACCCCTCCACTTT. Its protein product is CASSLVGAQVSPLHF.

This clone has just a few counts. J is TRBJ2-5 and V is TRBV6-7; no clear D. TRBV6-7 belongs to the ORF category, with a function that is uncertain. The V gene lost 6 bases and the J gene lost 5 bases, with 7 bases spanning the gap. The CDR3 sequence is 11 residues long. Here the CDR3 reads CASRARETQYF. DNA for the CDR3: TGTGCCAGCAGGGCTCGTGAGACCCAGTACTTC.

A few counts support this clone. The chain combines TRBV11-3 with TRBJ2-2; 11 bases match TRBD2. The germline CDR1 and CDR2 sequences are SGHNT and YENEEA. The length of the CDR3 is 17 residues. The V gene end was trimmed by 5 bases and the J gene end by 6 bases; junction bases not matched to a gene: 11. For the CDR3, the DNA is TGTGCCAGCAGCCAAGGGGGCCTAGCGGGGGGACCCGGGGAGCTGTTTTTT. The encoded protein is CASSQGGLAGGPGELFF.

This chain connects TRBV4-1 to TRBJ1-4; TRBD1 might be the D (6 bases). Germline CDR1 and CDR2: MGHRA and YSYEKL. V lost 1 base to trimming and J lost 8 bases, with 17 bases between them. The CDR3 is made up of 16 amino acids. DNA for the CDR3: TGCGCCAGCAGCCAAGTGGTCGGGGGCGATCGGGAAAAACTGTTTTTT. This gives the protein CASSQVVGGDREKLFF.

This clone was counted only a few times. The genes are TRBV6-8 and TRBJ1-1, with 9 bases aligning to TRBD1. J lost 3 bases, V lost 10 bases, and 9 bases had no gene match. The CDR3 covers 14 residues. CDR1 and CDR2 (germline): MNHGY, SAAAGT. The CDR3 is CAIRSGQGDTEAFF. The CDR3 DNA is TGTGCCATCAGATCGGGACAGGGTGACACTGAAGCTTTCTTT.

This clone showed up just a few times. The gene calls are TRBV23-1 and TRBJ1-2, with D hard to call. TRBV23-1 is assigned to the ORF class and has an uncertain function. CDR3 size: 15 residues. With 6 bases removed from V and 8 bases from J, the gap between germline ends came to 22 bases. CDR3 DNA sequence: TGCGCCAGCAGCCAAGATCGGAGGAGAGGTCGCGGCTACACCTTC. This translates into CASSQDRRRGRGYTF.

Only a few counts were recorded for this clone. The chain couples TRBV18 to TRBJ1-1, with D unclear. V lost 3 bases, J lost 1 base, and 9 bases lay in between. CDR1 KGHSH and CDR2 LQKENI come from the germline V gene. The CDR3 runs to 14 residues. The CDR3 region is CASSPPLGNTEAFF. CDR3 nucleotides: TGTGCCAGCTCACCCCCTCTCGGGAACACTGAAGCTTTCTTT.

A few counts support this clone. CDR3 in amino acids: CASITAGTEAFF. CDR3 bases: TGTGCCAGCATTACAGCGGGTACTGAAGCTTTCTTT. The V call is TRBV6-8, the J call TRBJ1-1; no clear D. Germline V CDR1 and CDR2: MNHGY, SAAAGT. This CDR3 spans 12 amino acids. V was shortened by 7 bases and J by 5 bases, with 11 bases between the two germline ends.

This clone has more than one count but fewer than ten. CDR3 region: CASSLHSSGNTIYF. CDR3 nucleotide sequence: TGTGCCAGCAGCCTTCACAGCTCTGGAAACACCATATATTTT. This sequence joins TRBV9 and TRBJ1-3; unclear D gene. Trimming shortened V by 4 bases and J by 0 bases, and 8 bases separated the two germline ends. This CDR3 has 14 residues. Germline lookup yields CDR1 SGDLS and CDR2 YYNGEE.

This chain uses TRBV28 with TRBJ1-4, with D possibly matching TRBD1 (5 bases). Germline assignment: CDR1 MDHEN and CDR2 SYDVKM. The CDR3 has 18 residues. V shed 5 bases and J shed 6 bases, with 25 bases lying between them. In DNA, the CDR3 is TGTGCCAGCAGTCCCGGCGGCCCGGGGGGACGCACTGATGAAAAACTGTTTTTT. Protein sequence: CASSPGGPGGRTDEKLFF.

This clone showed up just a few times. The chain has TRBV9 and TRBJ2-2; D is ambiguous. Looked up from germline, CDR1 is SGDLS and CDR2 is YYNGEE. This CDR3 has 16 residues. V was pared by 4 bases and J by 4 bases, with 17 bases between. CDR3 sequence: CASSLPQVLSTGELFF. CDR3 sequence (DNA): TGTGCCAGCAGCTTACCCCAAGTCCTCTCCACCGGGGAGCTGTTTTTT.

In its sample, this clone was seen a few times. This chain uses TRBV28 with TRBJ1-3, with unresolved D. V was pared by 2 bases and J by 0 bases, with 11 bases between. CDR3 length: 16 residues. Germline V gives CDR1 MDHEN, CDR2 SYDVKM. The CDR3 protein is CASSLGRMSSGNTIYF. The CDR3 DNA reads TGTGCCAGCAGTTTAGGGCGGATGAGCTCTGGAAACACCATATATTTT.

In this sample, this clone turned up a few times. The chain recombines TRBV9 with TRBJ2-5; TRBD2 agrees at 7 bases. CDR1 is SGDLS and CDR2 is YYNGEE in the germline V gene. The CDR3 has 14 amino acids. The ends lost 0 bases at V and 1 base at J; junction bases unmatched: 0. In nucleotides, the CDR3 is TGTGCCAGCAGCGTAGCGGGGGGCCAAGAGACCCAGTACTTC. Its protein is CASSVAGGQETQYF.

The chain employs TRBV6-8 and TRBJ1-2; D is undetermined. The length of the CDR3 is 14 residues. CDR1 is MNHGY and CDR2 is SAAAGT in the germline V gene. With 0 bases removed from V and 4 bases from J, the gap between germline ends came to 9 bases. In DNA form, the CDR3 reads TGTGCCAGCAGTTACTCGCCCCAAGCCTATGGCTACACCTTC. It specifies CASSYSPQAYGYTF.